This TCR beta chain came from a study of T cells after yellow fever vaccination. At least ten counts were recorded for this clonotype. The antigen remains unidentified. Study-level points and caveats: Repertoires sorted by FACS could include abundant clonotypes that are contaminants from the bulk population. Compared with primary, the secondary response was weaker and peaked at day 5, not 15.

V lost 5 bases to trimming and J lost 5 bases, with 10 bases between them. The CDR3 consists of 13 residues. CDR1 SGHVS and CDR2 FQNEAQ come from the germline V gene. Template-switching 5'RACE yielded the TCR cDNA; a universal primer site and UMIs were added in the process. TCRdb recomputed calls from the 5' RACE reads with MiXCR, one row per CDR3 protein. The data hold over 200,000 distinct CDR3 sequences, with roughly 6.2% observed a single time. The sample in question was CD4+ T cells sorted from PBMCs, obtained on the day of the yellow fever booster vaccination. The receptor was derived from a man aged 30 to 39 who received the YFV17D yellow fever vaccine. This sequence joins TRBV7-8 and TRBJ2-4, with D possibly matching TRBD2 (6 bases). The CDR3 nucleotides are TGTGCCAGCAGCACGGGCGGGGAAAACATTCAGTACTTC. Its protein product is CASSTGGENIQYF.